This entry is about one T cell receptor (beta chain). Germline CDR1 and CDR2: SNHLY and FYNNEI. The length of the CDR3 is 15 residues. Trimming took off 6 bases at V and 0 bases at J, with 12 bases between the two ends. These data come from a study of blood T cell repertoires in COVID-19. Here immunoSEQ multiplex PCR was the method, and the copy in TCRdb shows in-frame clones only, minus some. The repertoire consists of tens of thousands of clones, with 70% to 90% occurring once and the leading ten covering 1.6%. The sequenced sample was peripheral blood. The chain uses TRBV2 and TRBJ2-1, with unresolved D. This TCR was sampled from a man aged 55-75 years with acute or convalescent COVID-19. CDR3 protein: CASRPIPTSYNEQFF. CDR3 sequence (DNA): TGTGCCAGCAGACCAATTCCTACCTCCTACAATGAGCAGTTCTTC.